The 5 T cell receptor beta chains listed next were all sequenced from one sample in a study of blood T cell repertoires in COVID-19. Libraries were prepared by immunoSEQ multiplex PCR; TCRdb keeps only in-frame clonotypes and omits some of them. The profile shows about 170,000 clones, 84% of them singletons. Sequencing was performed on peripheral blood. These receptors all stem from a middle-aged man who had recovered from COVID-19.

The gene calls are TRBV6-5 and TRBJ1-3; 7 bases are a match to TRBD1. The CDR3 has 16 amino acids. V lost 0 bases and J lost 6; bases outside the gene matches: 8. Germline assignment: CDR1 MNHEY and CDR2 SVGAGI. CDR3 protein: CASSYSARQGLNTIYF. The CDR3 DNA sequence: TGTGCCAGCAGTTACTCAGCGAGACAGGGTCTAAACACCATATATTTT.

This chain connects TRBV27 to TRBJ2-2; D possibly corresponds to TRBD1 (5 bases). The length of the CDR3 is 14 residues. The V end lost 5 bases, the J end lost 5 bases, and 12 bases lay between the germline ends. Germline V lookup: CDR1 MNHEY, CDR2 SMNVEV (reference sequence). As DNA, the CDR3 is TGTGCCAGCAGTCCTGACAGAATTACCGGGGAGCTGTTTTTT. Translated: CASSPDRITGELFF.

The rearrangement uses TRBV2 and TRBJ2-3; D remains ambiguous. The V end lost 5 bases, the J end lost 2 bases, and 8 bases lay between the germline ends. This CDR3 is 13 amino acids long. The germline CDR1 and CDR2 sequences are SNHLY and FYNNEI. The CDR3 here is CASSRENTDTQYF. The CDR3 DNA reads TGTGCCAGCAGTAGAGAAAACACAGATACGCAGTATTTT.

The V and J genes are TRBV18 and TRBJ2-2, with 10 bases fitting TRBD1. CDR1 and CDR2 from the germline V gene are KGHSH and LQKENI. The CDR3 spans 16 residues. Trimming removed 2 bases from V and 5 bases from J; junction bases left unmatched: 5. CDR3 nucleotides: TGTGCCAGCTCACCAATGGGACAGGGGAAAACCGGGGAGCTGTTTTTT. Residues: CASSPMGQGKTGELFF.

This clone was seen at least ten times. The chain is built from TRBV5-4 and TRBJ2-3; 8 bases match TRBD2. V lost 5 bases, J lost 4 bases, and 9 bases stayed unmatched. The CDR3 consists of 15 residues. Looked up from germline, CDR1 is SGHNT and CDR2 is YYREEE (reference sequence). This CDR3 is CASSERGGPPDTQYF. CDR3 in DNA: TGTGCCAGCAGTGAACGGGGGGGCCCCCCAGATACGCAGTATTTT.